This T cell receptor beta chain was recorded in a study of T-cell memory formation after mild COVID-19. Study outcomes and limitations: Day 15 to 85 contractors were CD4/CD8 balanced; later expanders leaned CD4+.

With regard to this clonotype: The target antigen is unknown.

TCRdb reprocessed the 5' RACE reads via MiXCR and lists one record per CDR3 protein. The sample includes 400,000 to 500,000 distinct CDR3 sequences, 20% of them seen just once. Germline CDR1 reads SGHRS; CDR2 reads YFSETQ. This CDR3 region has 18 residues. Trimming cost V 4 bases and J 3 bases, with 25 bases left between them. The V gene is TRBV5-1, the J gene TRBJ1-2, with a possible D match to TRBD1 (5 bases). The clonotype comes from an adult woman who had mild COVID-19 (a few samples of this study predate the infection). Cell type and time point are not known. Sequencing was done on a sample of PBMCs or a T cell subset sorted from them (not recorded which). The CDR3 DNA reads TGCGCCAGCAGCCCCGCTTCGTTAGCCGGGGGGATAGACTATGGCTACACCTTC. Translating gives CASSPASLAGGIDYGYTF. Together with reference TRBV5-1 and TRBJ1-2, the CDR3 gives the full variable domain: KAGVTQTPRYLIKTRGQQVTLSCSPISGHRSVSWYQQTPGQGLQFLFEYFSETQRNKGNFPGRFSGRQFSNSRSEMNVSTLELGDSALYLCASSPASLAGGIDYGYTFGSGTRLTVV.